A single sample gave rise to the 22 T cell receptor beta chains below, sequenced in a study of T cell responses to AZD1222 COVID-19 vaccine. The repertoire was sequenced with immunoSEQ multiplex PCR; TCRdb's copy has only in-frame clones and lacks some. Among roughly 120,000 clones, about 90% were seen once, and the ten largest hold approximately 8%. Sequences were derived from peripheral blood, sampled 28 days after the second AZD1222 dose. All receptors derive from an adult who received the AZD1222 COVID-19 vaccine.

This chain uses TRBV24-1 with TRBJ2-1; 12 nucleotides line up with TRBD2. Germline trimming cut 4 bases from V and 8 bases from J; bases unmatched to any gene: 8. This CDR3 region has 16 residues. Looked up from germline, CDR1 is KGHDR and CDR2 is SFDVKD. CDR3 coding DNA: TGTGCCACCAGTGACCGGAGACTAGCGGGAGTGGATGAGCAGTTCTTC. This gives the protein CATSDRRLAGVDEQFF.

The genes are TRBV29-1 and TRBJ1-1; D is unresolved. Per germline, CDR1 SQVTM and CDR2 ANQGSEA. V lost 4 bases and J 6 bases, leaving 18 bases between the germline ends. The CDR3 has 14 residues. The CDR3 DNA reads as TGCAGCGTTGCCGGTTTAAGGGTCTTGTCTGAAGCTTTCTTT. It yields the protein CSVAGLRVLSEAFF.

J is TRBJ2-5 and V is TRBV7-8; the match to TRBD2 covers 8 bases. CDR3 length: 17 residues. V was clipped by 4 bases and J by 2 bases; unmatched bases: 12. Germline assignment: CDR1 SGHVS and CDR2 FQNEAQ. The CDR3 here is CASSSPGVTSGQETQYF. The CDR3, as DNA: TGTGCCAGCAGCTCGCCCGGGGTTACTAGCGGACAAGAGACCCAGTACTTC.

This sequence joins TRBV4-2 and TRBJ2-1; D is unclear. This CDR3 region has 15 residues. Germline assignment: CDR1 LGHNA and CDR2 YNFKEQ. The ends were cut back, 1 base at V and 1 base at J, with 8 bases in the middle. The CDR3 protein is CASSQGKGSYNEQFF. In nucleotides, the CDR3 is TGTGCCAGCAGCCAAGGTAAAGGGTCCTACAATGAGCAGTTCTTC.

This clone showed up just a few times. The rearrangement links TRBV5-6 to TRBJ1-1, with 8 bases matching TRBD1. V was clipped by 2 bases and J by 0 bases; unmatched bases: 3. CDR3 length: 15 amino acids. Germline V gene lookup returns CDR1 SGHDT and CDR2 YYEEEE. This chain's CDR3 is CASSLSDRVNTEAFF. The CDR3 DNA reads TGTGCCAGCAGCTTATCGGACAGGGTGAACACTGAAGCTTTCTTT.

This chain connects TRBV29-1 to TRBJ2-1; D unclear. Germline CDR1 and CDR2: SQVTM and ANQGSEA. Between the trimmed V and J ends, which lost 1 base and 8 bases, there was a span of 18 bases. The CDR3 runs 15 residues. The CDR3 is CSVEASTRTTDEQFF. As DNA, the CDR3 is TGCAGCGTTGAAGCCTCCACCCGGACGACCGATGAGCAGTTCTTC.

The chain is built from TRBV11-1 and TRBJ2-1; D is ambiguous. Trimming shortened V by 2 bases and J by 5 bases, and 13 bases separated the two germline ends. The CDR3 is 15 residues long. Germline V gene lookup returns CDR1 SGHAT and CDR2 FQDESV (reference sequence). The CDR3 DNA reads TGTGCCAGCAGCTTACTTACCCTGGGGAACAATGAGCAGTTCTTC. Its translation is CASSLLTLGNNEQFF.

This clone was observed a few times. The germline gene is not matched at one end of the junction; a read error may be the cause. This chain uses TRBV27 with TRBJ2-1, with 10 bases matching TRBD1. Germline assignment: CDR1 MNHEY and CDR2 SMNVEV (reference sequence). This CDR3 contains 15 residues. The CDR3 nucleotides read TGTGCCAGCACTTTAGACAGGGGGCTTGGTAATGAGCAGTTCTTC. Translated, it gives CASTLDRGLGNEQFF.

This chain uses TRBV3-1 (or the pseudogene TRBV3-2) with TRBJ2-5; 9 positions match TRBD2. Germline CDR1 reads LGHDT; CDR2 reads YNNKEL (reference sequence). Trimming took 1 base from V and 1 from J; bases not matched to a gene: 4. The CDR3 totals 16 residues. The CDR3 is CASSQVAGAPQETQYF. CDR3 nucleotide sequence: TGTGCCAGCAGCCAAGTAGCGGGGGCTCCCCAAGAGACCCAGTACTTC.

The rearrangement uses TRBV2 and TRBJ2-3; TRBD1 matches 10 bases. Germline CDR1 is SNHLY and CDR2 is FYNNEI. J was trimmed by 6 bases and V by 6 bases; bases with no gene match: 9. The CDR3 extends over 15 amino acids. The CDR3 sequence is CASRETGTGDDTQYF. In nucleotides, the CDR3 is TGTGCCAGCAGGGAGACCGGGACAGGGGACGATACGCAGTATTTT.

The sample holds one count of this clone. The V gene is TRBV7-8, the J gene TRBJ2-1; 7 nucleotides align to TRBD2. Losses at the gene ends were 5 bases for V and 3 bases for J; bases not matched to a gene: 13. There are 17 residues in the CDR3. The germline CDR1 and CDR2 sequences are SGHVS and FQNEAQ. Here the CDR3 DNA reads TGTGCCAGCAGCCCAGTGGTCGGACTAGTGGTCTACAATGAGCAGTTCTTC. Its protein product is CASSPVVGLVVYNEQFF.

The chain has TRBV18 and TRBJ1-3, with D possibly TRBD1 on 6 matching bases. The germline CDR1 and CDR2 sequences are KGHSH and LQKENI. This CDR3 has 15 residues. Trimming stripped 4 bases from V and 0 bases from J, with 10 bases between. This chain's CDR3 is CASSLRQDSGNTIYF. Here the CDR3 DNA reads TGTGCCAGCTCACTCCGACAGGACTCTGGAAACACCATATATTTT. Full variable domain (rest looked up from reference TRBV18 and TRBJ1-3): NAGVMQNPRHLVRRRGQEARLRCSPMKGHSHVYWYRQLPEEGLKFMVYLQKENIIDESGMPKERFSAEFPKEGPSILRIQQVVRGDSAAYFCASSLRQDSGNTIYFGEGSWLTVV.

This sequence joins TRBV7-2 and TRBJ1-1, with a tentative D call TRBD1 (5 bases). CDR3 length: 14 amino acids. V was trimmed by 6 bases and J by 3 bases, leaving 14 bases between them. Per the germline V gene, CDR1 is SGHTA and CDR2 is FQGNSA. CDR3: CASSSGLGDTEAFF. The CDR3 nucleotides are TGTGCCAGCAGTTCCGGTTTGGGGGACACTGAAGCTTTCTTT. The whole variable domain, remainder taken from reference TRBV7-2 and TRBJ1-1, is GAGVSQSPSNKVTEKGKDVELRCDPISGHTALYWYRQSLGQGLEFLIYFQGNSAPDKSGLPSDRFSAERTGGSVSTLTIQRTQQEDSAVYLCASSSGLGDTEAFFGQGTRLTVV.

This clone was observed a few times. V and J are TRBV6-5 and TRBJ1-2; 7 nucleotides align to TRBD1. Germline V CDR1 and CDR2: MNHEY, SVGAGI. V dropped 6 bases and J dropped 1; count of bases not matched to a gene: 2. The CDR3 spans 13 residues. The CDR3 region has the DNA TGTGCCAGCAGACGACAGGGTAACTATGGCTACACCTTC. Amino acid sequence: CASRRQGNYGYTF.

The CDR3 region is CASSPRQRAVGYTDTQYF. The CDR3 DNA sequence: TGTGCCAGCAGCCCGCGCCAACGAGCGGTCGGGTATACAGATACGCAGTATTTT. V is TRBV11-2 and J is TRBJ2-3; maybe TRBD2 (5 bases). Trimming took off 5 bases at V and 3 bases at J, with 24 bases between the two ends. The CDR3 spans 18 residues. Germline values: CDR1 SGHAT, CDR2 FQNNGV.

CDR3 sequence reads: CASSISHAEKLFF. DNA of the CDR3: TGTGCCAGTAGTATCAGCCACGCTGAAAAACTGTTTTTT. This sequence joins TRBV19 and TRBJ1-4; D remains unclear. The germline gives CDR1 LNHDA, CDR2 SQIVND (reference sequence). CDR3 length: 13 residues. V lost 3 bases and J lost 7, with 9 bases in between.

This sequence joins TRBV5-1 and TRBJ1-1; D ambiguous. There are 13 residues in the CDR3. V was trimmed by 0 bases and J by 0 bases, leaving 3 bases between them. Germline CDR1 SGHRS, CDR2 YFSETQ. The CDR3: CASSLEVNTEAFF. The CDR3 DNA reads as TGCGCCAGCAGCTTGGAGGTGAACACTGAAGCTTTCTTT.

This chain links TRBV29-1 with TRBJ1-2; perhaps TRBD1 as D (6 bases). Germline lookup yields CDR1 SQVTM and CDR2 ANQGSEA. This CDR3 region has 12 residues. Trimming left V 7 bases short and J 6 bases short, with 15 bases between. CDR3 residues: CSAETGWDGYTF. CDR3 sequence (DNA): TGCAGCGCCGAAACAGGGTGGGATGGCTACACCTTC.

CDR3 sequence reads: CASSQDRRGGNTIYF. The CDR3 DNA reads as TGTGCCAGCTCACAGGATCGACGGGGTGGAAACACCATATATTTT. The chain couples TRBV18 to TRBJ1-3, with D uncertain. Germline CDR1 KGHSH, CDR2 LQKENI. The V and J ends lost 4 bases and 3 bases respectively, with 13 bases between them. There are 15 residues in the CDR3.

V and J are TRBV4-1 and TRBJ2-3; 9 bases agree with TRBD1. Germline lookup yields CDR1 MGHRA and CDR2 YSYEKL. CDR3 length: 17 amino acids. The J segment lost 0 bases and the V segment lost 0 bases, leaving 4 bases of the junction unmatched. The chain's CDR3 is CASSQEVGTGSTDTQYF. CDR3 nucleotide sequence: TGCGCCAGCAGCCAAGAGGTTGGGACAGGGAGCACAGATACGCAGTATTTT.

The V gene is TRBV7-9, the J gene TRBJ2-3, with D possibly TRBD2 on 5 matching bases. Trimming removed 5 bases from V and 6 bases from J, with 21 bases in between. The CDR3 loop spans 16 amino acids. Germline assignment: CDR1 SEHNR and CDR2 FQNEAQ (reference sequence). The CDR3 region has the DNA TGTGCCAGCAGCCCCGTGATTGGTAGCGAAGGCGATACGCAGTATTTT. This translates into CASSPVIGSEGDTQYF. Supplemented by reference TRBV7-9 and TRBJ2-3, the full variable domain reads DTGVSQNPRHKITKRGQNVTFRCDPISEHNRLYWYRQTLGQGPEFLTYFQNEAQLEKSRLLSDRFSAERPKGSFSTLEIQRTEQGDSAMYLCASSPVIGSEGDTQYFGPGTRLTVL.

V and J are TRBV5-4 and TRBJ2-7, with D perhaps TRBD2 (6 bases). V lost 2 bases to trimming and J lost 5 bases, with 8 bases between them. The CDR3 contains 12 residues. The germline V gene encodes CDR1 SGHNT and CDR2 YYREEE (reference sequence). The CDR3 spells CASSFGSDEQYF. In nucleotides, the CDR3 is TGTGCCAGCAGCTTCGGGAGTGACGAGCAGTACTTC.